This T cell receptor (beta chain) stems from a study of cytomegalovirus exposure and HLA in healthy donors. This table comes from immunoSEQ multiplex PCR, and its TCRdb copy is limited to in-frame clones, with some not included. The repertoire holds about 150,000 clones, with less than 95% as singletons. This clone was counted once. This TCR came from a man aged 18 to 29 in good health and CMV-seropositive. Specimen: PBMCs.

CDR3 sequence reads: CASSQDEWGREETQYF. CDR3 DNA: TGTGCCAGCAGCCAAGATGAGTGGGGCAGGGAAGAGACCCAGTACTTC. V usage is TRBV14 and J usage is TRBJ2-5; possibly TRBD1 for D (5 bases). The CDR3 length is 16 residues. Per germline, CDR1 SGHDN and CDR2 FVKESK. V dropped 0 bases and J dropped 3 bases, with 14 bases sitting between them.